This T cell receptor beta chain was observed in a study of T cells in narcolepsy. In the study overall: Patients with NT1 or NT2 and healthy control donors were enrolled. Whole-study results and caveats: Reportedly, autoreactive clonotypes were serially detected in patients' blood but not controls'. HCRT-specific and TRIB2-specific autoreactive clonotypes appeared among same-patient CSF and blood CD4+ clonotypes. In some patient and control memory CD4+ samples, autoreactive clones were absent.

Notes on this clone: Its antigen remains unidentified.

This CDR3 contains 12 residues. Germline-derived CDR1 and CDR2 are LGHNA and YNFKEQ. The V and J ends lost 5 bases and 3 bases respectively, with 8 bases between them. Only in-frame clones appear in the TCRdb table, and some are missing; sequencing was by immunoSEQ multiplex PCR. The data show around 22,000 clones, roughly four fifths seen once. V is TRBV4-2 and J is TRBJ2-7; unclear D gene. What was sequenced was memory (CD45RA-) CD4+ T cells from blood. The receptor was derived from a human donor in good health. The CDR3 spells CASSGLGYEQYF. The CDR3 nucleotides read TGTGCCAGCAGCGGGTTAGGCTACGAGCAGTACTTC.